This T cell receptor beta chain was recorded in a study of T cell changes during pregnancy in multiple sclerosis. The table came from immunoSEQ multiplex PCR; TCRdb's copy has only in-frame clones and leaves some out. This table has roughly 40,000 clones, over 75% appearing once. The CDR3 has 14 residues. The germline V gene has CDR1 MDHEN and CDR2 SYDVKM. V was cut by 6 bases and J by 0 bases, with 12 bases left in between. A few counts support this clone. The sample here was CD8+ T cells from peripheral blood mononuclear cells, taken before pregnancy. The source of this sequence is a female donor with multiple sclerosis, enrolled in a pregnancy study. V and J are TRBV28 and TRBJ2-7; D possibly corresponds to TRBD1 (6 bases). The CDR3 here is CASSHRDTSYEQYF. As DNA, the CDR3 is TGTGCCAGCAGCCACCGGGACACCTCCTACGAGCAGTACTTC.